Below are 30 T cell receptor beta chains sequenced from a single sample in a study of T cells in tuberculosis. Data came from immunoSEQ multiplex PCR; TCRdb stores just in-frame clones and leaves some out. The sample carries tens of thousands of clones, about 91% recorded once. Time point specified: new active TB diagnosis, blood taken before or within 7 days of starting treatment. This sample comprised PBMCs, obtained at tuberculosis diagnosis. These receptors were collected from an adult with tuberculosis.

This clone was counted a single time. The junction does not match germline at one end; this may be a read error. The chain carries TRBV4-3 and TRBJ2-7, with a tentative D call TRBD1 (5 bases). CDR1 is LGHNA, CDR2 YSLEER, per germline. The CDR3 covers 15 residues. CDR3 coding DNA: TGCGCCAGCAGCCAAGACCGGGTGGGGCTCTCCCAGACCCATTTC. Protein product: CASSQDRVGLSQTHF.

This chain joins TRBV5-1 and TRBJ2-7; 10 positions match TRBD1. V was clipped by 7 bases and J by 0 bases; unmatched bases: 7. CDR3 size: 15 residues. Germline CDR1 is SGHRS and CDR2 is YFSETQ. CDR3 region: CASRRDRGSSYEQYF. The CDR3 coding sequence is TGCGCCAGCCGACGGGACAGGGGAAGCTCCTACGAGCAGTACTTC.

The J gene is TRBJ2-1, the V gene TRBV6-6; D is undetermined. The germline gives CDR1 MNHNY, CDR2 SVGAGI (reference sequence). The V and J ends lost 5 bases and 5 bases respectively, with 7 bases between them. This CDR3 spans 12 amino acids. CDR3 amino acids: CASSALNNEQFF. CDR3 DNA sequence: TGTGCCAGCAGTGCTCTAAACAATGAGCAGTTCTTC.

V gene TRBV5-1 combines with J gene TRBJ2-1; the match to TRBD2 covers 12 bases. In germline, CDR1 is SGHRS, CDR2 YFSETQ. This CDR3 is 16 amino acids long. The ends lost 1 base at V and 2 bases at J; junction bases unmatched: 1. DNA of the CDR3: TGCGCCAGCAGCTTGACTAGCGGGGGGACCTACAATGAGCAGTTCTTC. Residues: CASSLTSGGTYNEQFF.

The J gene is TRBJ2-2, the V gene TRBV7-8; 7 nucleotides match TRBD2. The CDR3 has 19 residues. Germline V gene sequence: CDR1 SGHVS, CDR2 FQNEAQ. V dropped 5 bases and J dropped 2; count of bases not matched to a gene: 17. Here the CDR3 DNA reads TGTGCCAGCAGCAGAATTATCATGAGCGGGACGGCTAACACCGGGGAGCTGTTTTTT. Amino acid sequence: CASSRIIMSGTANTGELFF.

In its sample, this clone was seen once. Different DNA sequences within this sample yield the same CDR3. The chain is built from TRBV2 and TRBJ1-4, with D possibly TRBD1 on 5 matching bases. The V and J ends lost 1 base and 4 bases respectively, with 10 bases between them. Germline CDR1 reads SNHLY; CDR2 reads FYNNEI. The CDR3 extends over 15 amino acids. The CDR3: CASSEGGSLNEKLFF. The CDR3 bases are TGTGCCAGCAGTGAAGGGGGCAGCCTTAATGAAAAACTGTTTTTT.

The rearrangement joins TRBV6-6 to TRBJ1-1; the match to TRBD1 covers 8 bases. Germline values: CDR1 MNHNY, CDR2 SVGAGI (reference sequence). The CDR3 consists of 14 residues. V was pared by 6 bases and J by 10 bases, with 13 bases of the junction left unmatched. DNA for the CDR3: TGTGCCAGCAGGTTTGGCCTGACAGGGGATCCAGCTTTCTTT. It specifies CASRFGLTGDPAFF.

This clone was seen once. This chain links TRBV6-5 with TRBJ2-3, with D possibly being TRBD1 (5 bases). The CDR3 covers 15 residues. Germline CDR1 and CDR2: MNHEY and SVGAGI. Trimming pared 6 bases from V and 2 bases from J, leaving 15 bases between. The CDR3 loop is CASRPDRLYTDTQYF. The DNA for the CDR3 is TGTGCCAGCAGACCAGACAGACTTTACACAGATACGCAGTATTTT.

A few counts support this clone. The V gene is TRBV2, the J gene TRBJ2-7, with D unclear. The CDR3 consists of 14 residues. Trimming removed 3 bases at V and 7 bases at J, with 16 bases between. The V gene's germline CDR1 is SNHLY and CDR2 FYNNEI. Written as DNA, the CDR3 is TGTGCCAGCAGTGAGTCCGAGAGCCGCGGAGAGCAGTACGTC. It specifies CASSESESRGEQYV.

This chain links TRBV28 with TRBJ1-1; a possible D gene is TRBD1 (6 bases). Deletions cut 5 bases from V and 0 bases from J, with 13 bases between. Germline values: CDR1 MDHEN, CDR2 SYDVKM. This CDR3 has 15 amino acids. The CDR3 loop reads CASSHWTVMNTEAFF. The CDR3 region has the DNA TGTGCCAGCAGTCACTGGACAGTCATGAACACTGAAGCTTTCTTT. Using reference TRBV28 and TRBJ1-1 for the parts outside the CDR3, the full variable domain is DVKVTQSSRYLVKRTGEKVFLECVQDMDHENMFWYRQDPGLGLRLIYFSYDVKMKEKGDIPEGYSVSREKKERFSLILESASTNQTSMYLCASSHWTVMNTEAFFGQGTRLTVV.

The rearrangement uses TRBV12-5 and TRBJ1-5, with TRBD1 identical over 9 bases. The trim removed 0 bases at V and 3 bases at J, leaving 15 bases unmatched. In germline, CDR1 is LGHNT, CDR2 FRNRAP. The CDR3 loop spans 20 amino acids. The CDR3 loop reads CASGLVREQGAKGNNQPQHF. The CDR3 nucleotides read TGTGCTAGTGGTTTGGTACGGGAACAGGGGGCAAAGGGAAACAATCAGCCCCAGCATTTT. Complete variable domain (other parts from reference TRBV12-5 and TRBJ1-5): DARVTQTPRHKVTEMGQEVTMRCQPILGHNTVFWYRQTMMQGLELLAYFRNRAPLDDSGMPKDRFSAEMPDATLATLKIQPSEPRDSAVYFCASGLVREQGAKGNNQPQHFGDGTRLSIL.

The chain joins TRBV6-6 to TRBJ2-2; D is ambiguous. V was trimmed by 6 bases and J by 2 bases, leaving 4 bases between them. In germline, CDR1 is MNHNY, CDR2 SVGAGI (reference sequence). The CDR3 is 12 residues long. As DNA, the CDR3 is TGTGCCAGCAGGCTAAACACCGGGGAGCTGTTTTTT. Residues: CASRLNTGELFF.

This sequence joins TRBV6-1 and TRBJ2-3, with D perhaps TRBD1 (6 bases). CDR1 and CDR2 (germline): MNHNS, SASEGT. This CDR3 is 14 amino acids long. V lost 5 bases, J lost 4 bases, and 13 bases lay in between. This chain's CDR3 is CASSTQGFADTQYF. As DNA, the CDR3 is TGTGCCAGCAGTACGCAGGGGTTTGCAGATACGCAGTATTTT.

V usage is TRBV9 and J usage is TRBJ1-1, with 7 bases that match TRBD1. Trimming at V came to 3 bases and at J to 2 bases, leaving 7 bases not matched to a gene. This CDR3 spans 15 amino acids. CDR1 and CDR2 (germline): SGDLS, YYNGEE. The CDR3 loop reads CASSATAGGNTEAFF. In DNA, the CDR3 is TGTGCCAGCAGCGCTACGGCAGGGGGTAACACTGAAGCTTTCTTT. The full variable domain, completed using reference TRBV9 and TRBJ1-1, is DSGVTQTPKHLITATGQRVTLRCSPRSGDLSVYWYQQSLDQGLQFLIQYYNGEERAKGNILERFSAQQFPDLHSELNLSSLELGDSALYFCASSATAGGNTEAFFGQGTRLTVV.

The J gene is TRBJ1-5, the V gene TRBV6-1, with 9 bases identical to TRBD1. The CDR3 consists of 13 residues. Unmatched junction bases numbered 0, after V lost 4 bases and J lost 5 bases. Germline V gene data show CDR1 as MNHNS and CDR2 as SASEGT. The CDR3 nucleotides read TGTGCCAGCAGTGGGACAGGGGATCAGCCCCAGCATTTT. It is translated as CASSGTGDQPQHF.

V is TRBV10-2 and J is TRBJ1-1, with 7 bases identical to TRBD1. CDR1 WSHSY and CDR2 SAAADI come from the germline V gene. CDR3 length equals 15 residues. V dropped 6 bases and J dropped 0; count of bases not matched to a gene: 7. The CDR3: CASRSTGTVNTEAFF. Here the CDR3 DNA reads TGCGCCAGCAGGTCAACCGGGACAGTGAACACTGAAGCTTTCTTT.

V is TRBV10-3 and J is TRBJ2-3, with a possible D match to TRBD1 (6 bases). CDR1 is ENHRY, CDR2 SYGVKD, per germline. The CDR3 covers 14 residues. The V end was cut by 8 bases, the J end by 3 bases, with 15 bases between. Here the CDR3 reads CAIGGMGATDTQYF. In DNA, the CDR3 is TGTGCCATCGGGGGTATGGGGGCGACAGATACGCAGTATTTT.

The chain couples TRBV7-2 to TRBJ1-2; TRBD1 agrees at 9 bases. Trimming took 5 bases from V and 6 from J; bases not matched to a gene: 7. The CDR3 sequence is 14 residues long. Germline CDR1 is SGHTA and CDR2 is FQGNSA. Written as DNA, the CDR3 is TGTGCCAGCAGCCCCCGGACAGGGGAGCATGGCTACACCTTC. Translated, it gives CASSPRTGEHGYTF.

The rearrangement uses TRBV7-7 and TRBJ2-1; 14 bases map to TRBD2. The CDR3 loop spans 14 amino acids. The trim removed 3 bases at V and 8 bases at J, leaving 0 bases unmatched. Per germline, CDR1 SSHAT and CDR2 FNYEAQ (reference sequence). DNA for the CDR3: TGTGCCAGCAGCTTGGGACTAGCGGGGGATGAGCAGTTCTTC. Residues: CASSLGLAGDEQFF. Full variable domain (missing parts from reference TRBV7-7 and TRBJ2-1): GAGVSQSPRYKVTKRGQDVTLRCDPISSHATLYWYQQALGQGPEFLTYFNYEAQPDKSGLPSDRFSAERPEGSISTLTIQRTEQRDSAMYRCASSLGLAGDEQFFGPGTRLTVL.

J is TRBJ1-5 and V is TRBV6-5, with 10 bases matching TRBD1. The trim removed 6 bases at V and 6 bases at J, leaving 8 bases unmatched. This CDR3 has 15 amino acids. The germline gives CDR1 MNHEY, CDR2 SVGAGI. The DNA of the CDR3 is TGTGCCAGCAGCCCTGGGACAGGGGATATTCAGCCCCAGCATTTT. This codes for CASSPGTGDIQPQHF.

This rearrangement joins TRBV6-6 to TRBJ1-1; possibly TRBD1 for D (5 bases). V lost 5 bases, J lost 4 bases, and 14 bases lay in between. Germline CDR1 reads MNHNY; CDR2 reads SVGAGI (reference sequence). The CDR3 spans 14 residues. CDR3 coding DNA: TGTGCCAGCAGTCGATCCCAGGGCGGCACTGAAGCTTTCTTT. It codes for CASSRSQGGTEAFF.

The rearrangement joins TRBV12-5 to TRBJ1-1, with D unresolved. Germline values: CDR1 LGHNT, CDR2 FRNRAP. The CDR3 runs to 12 residues. V shed 3 bases and J shed 11 bases, with 13 bases lying between them. CDR3 loop: CASGLEQFSAFF. DNA for the CDR3: TGTGCTAGTGGTTTAGAACAGTTCAGTGCTTTCTTT.

This chain links TRBV19 with TRBJ1-5, with 8 bases identical to TRBD1. This CDR3 is 18 amino acids long. Germline CDR1 reads LNHDA; CDR2 reads SQIVND (reference sequence). V was pared by 5 bases and J by 2 bases, with 14 bases of the junction left unmatched. CDR3 sequence reads: CASSYRDRTLGGNQPQHF. CDR3 DNA: TGTGCCAGTAGTTACCGGGACAGGACCCTTGGGGGCAATCAGCCCCAGCATTTT. Drawing the rest from reference TRBV19 and TRBJ1-5, the complete variable domain is DGGITQSPKYLFRKEGQNVTLSCEQNLNHDAMYWYRQDPGQGLRLIYYSQIVNDFQKGDIAEGYSVSREKKESFPLTVTSAQKNPTAFYLCASSYRDRTLGGNQPQHFGDGTRLSIL.

The genes are TRBV10-3 and TRBJ2-7, with 8 bases lining up with TRBD1. This CDR3 comprises 14 residues. V lost 4 bases, J lost 6 bases, and 8 bases stayed unmatched. From germline, CDR1 is ENHRY and CDR2 SYGVKD. CDR3 sequence (DNA): TGTGCCATCAGTGCTGAGACAGGGGTTAGCGAGCAGTACTTC. Amino acid sequence: CAISAETGVSEQYF.

The chain joins TRBV21-1 to TRBJ1-1; TRBD1 was called by the table and not checked on the DNA. TRBV21-1 is a recognized pseudogene. CDR3 length equals 16 residues. CDR3 region: CASSKDLKGCITEAFF. In nucleotides, the CDR3 is TGTGCCAGCAGCAAAGATCTAAAGGGGTGCATCACTGAAGCTTTCTTT.

The rearrangement joins TRBV4-3 to TRBJ2-1, with TRBD1 matching 10 bases. The CDR3 is 16 residues long. V was clipped by 3 bases and J by 7 bases; unmatched bases: 9. Germline V gives CDR1 LGHNA, CDR2 YSLEER. DNA of the CDR3: TGCGCCAGCAGCCAGGCTAGACAGGGGGCCGGGAATGAGCAGTTCTTC. Translation: CASSQARQGAGNEQFF.

The V call is TRBV5-8, the J call TRBJ2-3; 7 bases are a match to TRBD2. Germline assignment: CDR1 SGHTS and CDR2 YDEGEE. V gave up 0 bases and J gave up 3 bases; unmatched junction bases: 4. There are 15 residues in the CDR3. The CDR3 bases are TGTGCCAGCAGCTTGGATCTAGCGGCGACAGATACGCAGTATTTT. Its protein is CASSLDLAATDTQYF.

The rearrangement joins TRBV29-1 to TRBJ2-5, with D tentatively TRBD1 (6 bases). V lost 1 base and J lost 1, with 13 bases in between. This CDR3 has 15 amino acids. Germline V CDR1 and CDR2: SQVTM, ANQGSEA. CDR3 nucleotide sequence: TGCAGCGTTGAAGTTACAGGGATTGGCCAAGAGACCCAGTACTTC. It yields the protein CSVEVTGIGQETQYF.

The V and J genes are TRBV29-1 and TRBJ1-2, with D perhaps matching TRBD1 (6 bases). V was shortened by 2 bases and J by 0 bases, with 13 bases between the two germline ends. This CDR3 is 15 amino acids long. Germline CDR1 reads SQVTM; CDR2 reads ANQGSEA. CDR3 loop: CSVERQGSPNYGYTF. CDR3 DNA sequence: TGCAGCGTTGAACGGCAGGGGTCCCCTAACTATGGCTACACCTTC. Supplemented by reference TRBV29-1 and TRBJ1-2, the full variable domain reads SAVISQKPSRDICQRGTSLTIQCQVDSQVTMMFWYRQQPGQSLTLIATANQGSEATYESGFVIDKFPISRPNLTFSTLTVSNMSPEDSSIYLCSVERQGSPNYGYTFGSGTRLTVV.

The gene calls are TRBV6-5 and TRBJ1-5; D perhaps matches TRBD1 (5 bases). Germline CDR1 and CDR2: MNHEY and SVGAGI. V lost 4 bases and J lost 5, with 15 bases in between. The CDR3 covers 15 residues. This chain's CDR3 is CASSSAPGGDQPQHF. CDR3 coding DNA: TGTGCCAGCAGTTCCGCACCGGGGGGGGATCAGCCCCAGCATTTT.